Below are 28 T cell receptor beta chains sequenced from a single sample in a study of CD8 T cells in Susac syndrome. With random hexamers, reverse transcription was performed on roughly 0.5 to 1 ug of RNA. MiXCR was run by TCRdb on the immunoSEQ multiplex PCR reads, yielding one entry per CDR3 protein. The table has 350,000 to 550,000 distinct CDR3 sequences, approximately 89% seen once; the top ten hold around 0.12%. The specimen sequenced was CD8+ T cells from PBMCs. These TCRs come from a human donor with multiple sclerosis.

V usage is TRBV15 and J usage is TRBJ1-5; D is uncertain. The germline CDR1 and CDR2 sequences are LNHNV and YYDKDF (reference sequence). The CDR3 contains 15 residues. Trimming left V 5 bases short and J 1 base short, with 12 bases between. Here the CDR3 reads CATSRVTASNQPQHF. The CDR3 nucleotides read TGTGCCACCAGCCGAGTGACGGCCAGCAATCAGCCCCAGCATTTT. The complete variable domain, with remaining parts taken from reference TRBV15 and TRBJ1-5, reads DAMVIQNPRYQVTQFGKPVTLSCSQTLNHNVMYWYQQKSSQAPKLLFHYYDKDFNNEADTPDNFQSRRPNTSFCFLDIRSPGLGDTAMYLCATSRVTASNQPQHFGDGTRLSIL.

In nucleotides, the CDR3 is TGCGCCAGCCGAGACGGTGGGGACCCAAGAGAGACCCAGTACTTC. Residues: CASRDGGDPRETQYF. The V gene is TRBV10-2, the J gene TRBJ2-5; D assignment may be TRBD1 or TRBD2 (5 bases each). The CDR3 has 15 amino acids. CDR1 and CDR2 (germline): WSHSY, SAAADI. Trimming stripped 8 bases from V and 4 bases from J, with 20 bases between.

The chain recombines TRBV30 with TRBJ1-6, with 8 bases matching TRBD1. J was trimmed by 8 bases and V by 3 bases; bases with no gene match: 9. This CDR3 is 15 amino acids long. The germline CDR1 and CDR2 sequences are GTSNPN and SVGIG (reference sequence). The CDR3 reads CAWRASGGLDSPLHF. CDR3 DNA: TGTGCCTGGAGGGCCTCAGGGGGCTTAGATTCACCCCTCCACTTT.

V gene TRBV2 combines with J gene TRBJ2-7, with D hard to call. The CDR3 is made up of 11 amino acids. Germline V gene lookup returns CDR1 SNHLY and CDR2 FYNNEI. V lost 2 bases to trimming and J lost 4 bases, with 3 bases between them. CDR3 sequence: CASSERYEQYF. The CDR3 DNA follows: TGTGCCAGCAGTGAACGGTACGAGCAGTACTTC.

DNA for the CDR3: TGTGCCAGCAGTTTACATCAGGGCGGCACAGATACGCAGTATTTT. Translated, it gives CASSLHQGGTDTQYF. The chain carries TRBV27 and TRBJ2-3; TRBD1 might be the D (5 bases). Germline V gene sequence: CDR1 MNHEY, CDR2 SMNVEV (reference sequence). The germline V and J ends were trimmed by 2 bases and 1 base, with 10 bases remaining between them. The CDR3 sequence is 15 residues long.

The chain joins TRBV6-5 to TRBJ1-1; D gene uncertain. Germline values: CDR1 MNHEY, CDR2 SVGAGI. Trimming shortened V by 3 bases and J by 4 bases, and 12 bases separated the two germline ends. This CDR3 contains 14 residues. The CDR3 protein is CASSYLLGFTEAFF. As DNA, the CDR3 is TGTGCCAGCAGTTATTTGTTGGGATTCACTGAAGCTTTCTTT.

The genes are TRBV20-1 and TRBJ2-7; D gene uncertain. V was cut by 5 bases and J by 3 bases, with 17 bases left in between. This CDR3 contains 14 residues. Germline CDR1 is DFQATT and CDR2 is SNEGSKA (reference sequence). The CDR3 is CSAPRADPFYEQYF. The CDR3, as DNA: TGCAGTGCTCCCCGGGCGGACCCCTTCTACGAGCAGTACTTC.

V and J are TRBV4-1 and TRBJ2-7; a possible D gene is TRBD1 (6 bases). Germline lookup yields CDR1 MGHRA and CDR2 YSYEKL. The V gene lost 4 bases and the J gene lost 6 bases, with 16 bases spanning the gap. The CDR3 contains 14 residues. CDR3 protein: CASSPGAEFREQYF. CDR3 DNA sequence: TGCGCCAGCAGCCCAGGGGCGGAATTCCGCGAGCAGTACTTC.

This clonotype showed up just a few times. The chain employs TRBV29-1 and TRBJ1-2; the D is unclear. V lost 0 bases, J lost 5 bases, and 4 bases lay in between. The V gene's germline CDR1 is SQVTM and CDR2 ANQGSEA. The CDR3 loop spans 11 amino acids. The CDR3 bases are TGCAGCGTTGAAGATACGTATGGCTACACCTTC. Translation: CSVEDTYGYTF. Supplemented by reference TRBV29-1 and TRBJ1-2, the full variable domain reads SAVISQKPSRDICQRGTSLTIQCQVDSQVTMMFWYRQQPGQSLTLIATANQGSEATYESGFVIDKFPISRPNLTFSTLTVSNMSPEDSSIYLCSVEDTYGYTFGSGTRLTVV.

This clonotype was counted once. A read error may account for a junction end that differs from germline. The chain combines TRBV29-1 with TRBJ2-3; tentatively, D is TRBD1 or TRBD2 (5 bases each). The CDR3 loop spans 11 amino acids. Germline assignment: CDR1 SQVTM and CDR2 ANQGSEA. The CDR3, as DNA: TGCAGCGTTGAAGTGGGGGACCCGTTCTTTTTT. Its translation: CSVEVGDPFFF.

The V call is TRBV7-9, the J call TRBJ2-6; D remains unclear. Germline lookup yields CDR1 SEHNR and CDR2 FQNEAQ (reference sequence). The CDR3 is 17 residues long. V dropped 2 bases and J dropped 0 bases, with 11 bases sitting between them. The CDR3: CASSLLGSFSGANVLTF. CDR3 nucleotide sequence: TGTGCCAGCAGCTTACTCGGGTCCTTCTCTGGGGCCAACGTCCTGACTTTC. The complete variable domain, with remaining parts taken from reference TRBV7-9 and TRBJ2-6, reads DTGVSQNPRHKITKRGQNVTFRCDPISEHNRLYWYRQTLGQGPEFLTYFQNEAQLEKSRLLSDRFSAERPKGSFSTLEIQRTEQGDSAMYLCASSLLGSFSGANVLTFGAGSRLTVL.

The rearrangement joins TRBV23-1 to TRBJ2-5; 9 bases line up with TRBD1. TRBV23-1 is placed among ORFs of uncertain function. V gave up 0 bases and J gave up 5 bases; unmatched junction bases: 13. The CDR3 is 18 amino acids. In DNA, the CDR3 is TGCGCCAGCAGTCAATCCCACAGGGGGCTGGATGAGGACGAGACCCAGTACTTC. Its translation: CASSQSHRGLDEDETQYF.

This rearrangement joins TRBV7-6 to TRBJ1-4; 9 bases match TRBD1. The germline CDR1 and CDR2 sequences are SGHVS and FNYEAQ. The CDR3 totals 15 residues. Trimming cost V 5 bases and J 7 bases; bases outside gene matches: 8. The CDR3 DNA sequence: TGTGCCAGCAGCGTGACAGGGGGTCAAAGTGAAAAACTGTTTTTT. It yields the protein CASSVTGGQSEKLFF.

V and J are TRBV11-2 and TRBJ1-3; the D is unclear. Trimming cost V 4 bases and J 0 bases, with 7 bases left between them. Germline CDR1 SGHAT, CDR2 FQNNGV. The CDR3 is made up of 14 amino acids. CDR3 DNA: TGTGCCAGCAGCTCGGTAGACTCTGGAAACACCATATATTTT. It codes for CASSSVDSGNTIYF.

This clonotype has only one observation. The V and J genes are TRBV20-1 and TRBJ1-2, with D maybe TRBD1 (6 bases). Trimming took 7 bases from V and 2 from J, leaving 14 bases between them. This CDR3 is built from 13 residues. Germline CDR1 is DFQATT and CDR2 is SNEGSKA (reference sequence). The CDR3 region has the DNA TGCAGTGTTCCCGTTCAGGGGAACTATGGCTACACCTTC. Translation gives CSVPVQGNYGYTF.

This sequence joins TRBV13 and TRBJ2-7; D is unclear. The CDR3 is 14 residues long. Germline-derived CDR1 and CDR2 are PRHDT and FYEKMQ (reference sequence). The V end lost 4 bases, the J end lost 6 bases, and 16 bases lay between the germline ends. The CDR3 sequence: CASSSDVGVREQYF. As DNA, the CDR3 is TGTGCCAGCAGCTCTGATGTCGGCGTCCGCGAGCAGTACTTC.

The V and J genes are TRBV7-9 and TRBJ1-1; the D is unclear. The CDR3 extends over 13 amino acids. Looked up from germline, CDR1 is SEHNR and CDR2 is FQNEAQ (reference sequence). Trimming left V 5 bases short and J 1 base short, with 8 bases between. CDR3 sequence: CASSPTQNTEAFF. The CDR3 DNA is TGTGCCAGCAGCCCAACACAGAACACTGAAGCTTTCTTT.

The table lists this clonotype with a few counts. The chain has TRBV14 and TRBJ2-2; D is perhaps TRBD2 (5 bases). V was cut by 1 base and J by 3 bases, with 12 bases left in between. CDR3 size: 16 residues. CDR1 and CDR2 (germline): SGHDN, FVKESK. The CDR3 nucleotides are TGTGCCAGCAGCCAAGTTCCCGGGGTGGACACCGGGGAGCTGTTTTTT. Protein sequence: CASSQVPGVDTGELFF.

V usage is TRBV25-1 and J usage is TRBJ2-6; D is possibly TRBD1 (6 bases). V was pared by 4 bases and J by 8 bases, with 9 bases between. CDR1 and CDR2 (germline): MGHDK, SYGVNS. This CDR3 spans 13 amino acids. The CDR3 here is CASSGTVSNVLTF. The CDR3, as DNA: TGTGCCAGCAGTGGGACAGTATCCAACGTCCTGACTTTC.

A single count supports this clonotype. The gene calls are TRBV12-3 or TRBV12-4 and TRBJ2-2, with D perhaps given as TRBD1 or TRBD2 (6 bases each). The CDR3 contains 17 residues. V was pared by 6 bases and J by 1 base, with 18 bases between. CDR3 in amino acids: CASRNWGGTQNTGELFF. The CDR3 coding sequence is TGTGCCAGCAGGAACTGGGGCGGGACACAGAACACCGGGGAGCTGTTTTTT.

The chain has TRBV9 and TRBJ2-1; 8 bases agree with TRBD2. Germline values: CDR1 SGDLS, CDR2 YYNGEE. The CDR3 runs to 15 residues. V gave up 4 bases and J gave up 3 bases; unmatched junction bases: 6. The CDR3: CASSPRTSLYNEQFF. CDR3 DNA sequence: TGTGCCAGCAGCCCCCGGACTAGCCTCTACAATGAGCAGTTCTTC.

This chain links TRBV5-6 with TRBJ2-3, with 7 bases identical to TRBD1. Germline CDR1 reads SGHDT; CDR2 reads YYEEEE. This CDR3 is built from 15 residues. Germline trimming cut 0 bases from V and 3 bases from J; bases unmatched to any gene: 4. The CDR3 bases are TGTGCCAGCAGCTTGGCGGCAGGGGGAACAGATACGCAGTATTTT. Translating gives CASSLAAGGTDTQYF.

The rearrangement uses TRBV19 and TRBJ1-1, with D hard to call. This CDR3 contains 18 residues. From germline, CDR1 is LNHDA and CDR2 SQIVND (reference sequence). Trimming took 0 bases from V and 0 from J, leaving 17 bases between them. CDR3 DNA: TGTGCCAGTAGTATAGAGCACCAGGCGATTTTAATGAACACTGAAGCTTTCTTT. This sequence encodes CASSIEHQAILMNTEAFF.

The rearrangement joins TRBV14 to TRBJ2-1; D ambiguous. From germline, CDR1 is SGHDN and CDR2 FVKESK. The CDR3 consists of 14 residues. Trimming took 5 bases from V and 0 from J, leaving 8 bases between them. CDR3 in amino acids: CASSSISSYNEQFF. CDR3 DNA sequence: TGTGCCAGCAGCTCAATAAGCTCCTACAATGAGCAGTTCTTC.

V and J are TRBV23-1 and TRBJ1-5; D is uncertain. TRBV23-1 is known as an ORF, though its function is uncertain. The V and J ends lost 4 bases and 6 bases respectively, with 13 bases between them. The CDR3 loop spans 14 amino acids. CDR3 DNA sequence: TGCGCCAGCAGTCCGTCGAGTTTCCGTCAGCCCCAGCATTTT. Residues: CASSPSSFRQPQHF.

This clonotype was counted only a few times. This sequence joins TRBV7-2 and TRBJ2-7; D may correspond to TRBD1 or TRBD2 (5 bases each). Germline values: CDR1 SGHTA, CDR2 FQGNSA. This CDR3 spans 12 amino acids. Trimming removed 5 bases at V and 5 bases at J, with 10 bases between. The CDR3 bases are TGTGCCAGCAGCCCCGAGGGACACGAGCAGTACTTC. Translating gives CASSPEGHEQYF. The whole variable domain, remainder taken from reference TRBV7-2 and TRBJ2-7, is GAGVSQSPSNKVTEKGKDVELRCDPISGHTALYWYRQSLGQGLEFLIYFQGNSAPDKSGLPSDRFSAERTGGSVSTLTIQRTQQEDSAVYLCASSPEGHEQYFGPGTRLTVT.

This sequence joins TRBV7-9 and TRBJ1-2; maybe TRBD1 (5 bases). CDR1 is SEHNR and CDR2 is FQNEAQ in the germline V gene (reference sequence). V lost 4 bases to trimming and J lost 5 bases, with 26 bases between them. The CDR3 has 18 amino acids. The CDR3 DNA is TGTGCCAGCAGCTCCAGCGCGGGGGACCCCGATTTAGTTTATGGCTACACCTTC. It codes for CASSSSAGDPDLVYGYTF.

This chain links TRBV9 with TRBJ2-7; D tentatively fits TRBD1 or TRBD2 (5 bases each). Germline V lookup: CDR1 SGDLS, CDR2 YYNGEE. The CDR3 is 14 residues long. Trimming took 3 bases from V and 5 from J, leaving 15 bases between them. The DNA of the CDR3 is TGTGCCAGCAGCGCGGGACGATTAGGCCACGAGCAGTACTTC. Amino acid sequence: CASSAGRLGHEQYF.